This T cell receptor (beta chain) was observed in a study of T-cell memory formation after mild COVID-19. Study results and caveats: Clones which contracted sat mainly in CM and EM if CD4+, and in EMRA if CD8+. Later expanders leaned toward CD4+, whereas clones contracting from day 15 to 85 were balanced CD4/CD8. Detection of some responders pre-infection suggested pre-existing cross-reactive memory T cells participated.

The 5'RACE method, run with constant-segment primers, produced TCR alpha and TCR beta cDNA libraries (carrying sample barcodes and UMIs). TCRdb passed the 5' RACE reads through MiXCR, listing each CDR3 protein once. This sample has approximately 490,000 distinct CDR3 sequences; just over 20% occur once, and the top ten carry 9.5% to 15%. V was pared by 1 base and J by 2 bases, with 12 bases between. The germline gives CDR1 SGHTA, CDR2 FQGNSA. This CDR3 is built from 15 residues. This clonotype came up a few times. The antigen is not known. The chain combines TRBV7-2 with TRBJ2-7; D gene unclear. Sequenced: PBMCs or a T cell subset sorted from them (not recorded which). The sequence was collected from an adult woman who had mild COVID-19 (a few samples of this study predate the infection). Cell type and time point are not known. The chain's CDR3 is CASSLVGGQPYEQYF. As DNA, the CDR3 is TGTGCCAGCAGCTTAGTAGGCGGTCAACCCTACGAGCAGTACTTC.